This is a list of T cell receptor beta chains from one sample in a study of lymphopenia after photon versus proton radiotherapy. Using immunoSEQ multiplex PCR, the repertoire was profiled, and TCRdb retains in-frame clones only, with some absent. The sample yields about 70,000 clones, around 86% seen once. This specimen consisted of peripheral blood, obtained from a patient treated with proton-based radiotherapy. The receptor set was obtained from a man older than 75 with esophageal cancer. Each CDR3 is given with its conserved first and last residue. The D gene is left open where the match is weak. Only some rows state a clone size, as once, few, many or a class for expanded clones.

V	size	J	D	DNA	CDR3
TRBV4-3	.	TRBJ2-3	.	TGCGCCAGCAGCCAAGATCCAGGGGTGCGGGATACGCAGTATTTT	CASSQDPGVRDTQYF
TRBV7-6	.	TRBJ2-7	TRBD1	TGTGCCAGCAGCGGGCCGGGACAGGGGACCTCCTACGAGCAGTACTTC	CASSGPGQGTSYEQYF
TRBV7-2	.	TRBJ2-7	TRBD2	TGTGCCAGCAGCTTAGTACGCGGGAGAATGTACGAGCAGTACTTC	CASSLVRGRMYEQYF
TRBV11-2	once	TRBJ2-1	.	TGTGCCAGCACCAGGGTCAGGGGGGCGGGGATAAATGAGCAGTTCTTC	CASTRVRGAGINEQFF
TRBV9	.	TRBJ2-1	.	TGTGCCAGCAGCGAGGGACGAATGGCCTACAATGAGCAGTTCTTC	CASSEGRMAYNEQFF
TRBV19	.	TRBJ2-3	.	TGTGCCAGTAGTCCCATTTCCCAAGATACGCAGTATTTT	CASSPISQDTQYF
TRBV5-4	.	TRBJ2-1	.	TGTGCCAGCAGCCTCCGAACAGGCGCGTACAATGAGCAGTTCTTC	CASSLRTGAYNEQFF
TRBV27	.	TRBJ1-4	.	TGTGCCAGCAGCTACAGTACAACTAATGAAAAACTGTTTTTT	CASSYSTTNEKLFF
TRBV27	.	TRBJ1-5	.	TGTGCCAGCAGTTTATTGGGGGTAGGGCAGCCCCAGCATTTT	CASSLLGVGQPQHF
TRBV6-4	.	TRBJ2-1	.	TGTGCCCACAGGAGGGGGGTCCCGAGCTCCTACAATGAGCAGTTCTTC	CAHRRGVPSSYNEQFF
TRBV27	.	TRBJ1-5	.	TGTGCCAGCAGTTTTACCATCAATCAGCCCCAGCATTTT	CASSFTINQPQHF
TRBV7-2	.	TRBJ1-2	TRBD1	TGTGCCAGCAGCGAGGGACAGGGCTATGGCTACACCTTC	CASSEGQGYGYTF
TRBV4-3	.	TRBJ2-1	TRBD1	TGCGCCAGCAGCCAAGGGGGCAGGGGGTTTTATGAGCAGTTCTTC	CASSQGGRGFYEQFF
TRBV27	.	TRBJ1-1	TRBD1	TGTGCCAGCAGTTCCCAACCGGGACAGACAACAACCTCAGCTTTCTTT	CASSSQPGQTTTSAFF
TRBV2	.	TRBJ1-3	.	TGTGCCAGCAGTGGGGGGGTCGGGGCTGGAAACACCATATATTTT	CASSGGVGAGNTIYF
TRBV4-3	.	TRBJ1-3	TRBD1	TGCGCCAGCAGCCCGGGGACAGGGCCTGGAAACACCATATATTTT	CASSPGTGPGNTIYF
TRBV9	once	TRBJ2-1	.	TGTGCCAGCAGCCGCGTAGTCCGGGATGAGCAGTTCTTC	CASSRVVRDEQFF
TRBV19	.	TRBJ2-5	TRBD1	TGTGCCAGTAGTAGGACAGGGAGCCAAGAGACCCAGTACTTC	CASSRTGSQETQYF
TRBV5-4	.	TRBJ2-1	TRBD2	TGTGCCAGCAGCTCCGGTCGCGGGGGGAGCTCCTACAATGAGCAGCTCTTC	CASSSGRGGSSYNEQLF
TRBV11-2	.	TRBJ2-7	.	TGTGCCAGCAGCCCAGACAGGTTGGCCTACGAGCAGTACTTC	CASSPDRLAYEQYF
TRBV25-1	.	TRBJ1-1	.	TGTGCCAGCAGTGGACAGACCGCTGAAGCTTTCTTT	CASSGQTAEAFF
TRBV12-5	.	TRBJ2-5	.	TGTGCTAGTGGTTTGGAGTACGGGGAGACCCAGTACTTC	CASGLEYGETQYF
TRBV4-3	.	TRBJ2-3	.	TGCGCCAGCAGCCCTCGACACTACACAGATACGCAGTATTTT	CASSPRHYTDTQYF